Described below is a single T cell receptor (beta chain) sequence and its context. This entry is derived from a study of control samples from healthy donors and cancer patients. Deletions cut 4 bases from V and 3 bases from J, with 13 bases between. The germline V gene has CDR1 LGHDT and CDR2 YNNKEL (reference sequence). This CDR3 has 14 residues. Clones were read by immunoSEQ multiplex PCR, and TCRdb kept only the in-frame ones, dropping some. The profile shows more than 150,000 clones, roughly 91% of them singletons. This clonotype was obtained from a man between 18 and 29 years old in good health. The sample was blood. The rearrangement joins TRBV3-1 (or the pseudogene TRBV3-2) to TRBJ2-7, with D possibly matching TRBD2 (6 bases). This CDR3 reads CASSPNAGIYEQYF. As DNA, the CDR3 is TGTGCCAGCAGCCCTAACGCGGGGATCTACGAGCAGTACTTC.